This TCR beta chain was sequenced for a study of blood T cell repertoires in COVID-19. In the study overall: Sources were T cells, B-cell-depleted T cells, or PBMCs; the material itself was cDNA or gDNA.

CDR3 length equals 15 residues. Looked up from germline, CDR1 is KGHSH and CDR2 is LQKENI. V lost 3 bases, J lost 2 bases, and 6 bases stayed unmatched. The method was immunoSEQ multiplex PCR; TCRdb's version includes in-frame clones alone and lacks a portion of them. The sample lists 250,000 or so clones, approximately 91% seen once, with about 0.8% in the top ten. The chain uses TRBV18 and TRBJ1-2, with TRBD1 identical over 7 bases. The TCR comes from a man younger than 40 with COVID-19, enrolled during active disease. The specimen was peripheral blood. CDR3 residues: CASSPAGQSNYGYTF. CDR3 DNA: TGTGCCAGCTCACCCGCGGGACAGTCCAACTATGGCTACACCTTC.